A single sample gave rise to the 6 T cell receptor beta chains below, sequenced in a study of blood T cell repertoires in COVID-19. Some clones are missing from TCRdb's copy, which holds only in-frame ones; the method was immunoSEQ multiplex PCR. The profile shows more than 250,000 clones, around nine tenths of them singletons. Sample: PBMCs or T cells enriched from blood (not recorded which). These receptors were taken from a woman under 30 who had recovered from COVID-19.

This clone was found a few times. The chain carries TRBV19 and TRBJ1-6, with 7 bases identical to TRBD1. CDR1 is LNHDA and CDR2 is SQIVND in the germline V gene (reference sequence). The CDR3 has 14 amino acids. The trim removed 6 bases at V and 6 bases at J, leaving 5 bases unmatched. The CDR3 DNA follows: TGTGCCAGTAGCCGACAGGGTTCTAATTCACCCCTCCACTTT. This gives the protein CASSRQGSNSPLHF. The full variable domain, completed using reference TRBV19 and TRBJ1-6, is DGGITQSPKYLFRKEGQNVTLSCEQNLNHDAMYWYRQDPGQGLRLIYYSQIVNDFQKGDIAEGYSVSREKKESFPLTVTSAQKNPTAFYLCASSRQGSNSPLHFGNGTRLTVT.

The J gene is TRBJ2-3, the V gene TRBV5-1, with 12 bases lining up with TRBD2. The germline gives CDR1 SGHRS, CDR2 YFSETQ. Germline trimming cut 2 bases from V and 7 bases from J; bases unmatched to any gene: 8. The CDR3 is made up of 16 amino acids. The CDR3 bases are TGCGCCAGCAGCTTCCCTAGCGGGGGGGCTGGGAATACGCAGTATTTT. It encodes CASSFPSGGAGNTQYF.

The genes are TRBV7-8 and TRBJ1-5, with D hard to call. There are 18 residues in the CDR3. Trimming removed 2 bases from V and 0 bases from J, with 17 bases in between. The germline gives CDR1 SGHVS, CDR2 FQNEAQ. CDR3 loop: CASSLLTVGPYSNQPQHF. The CDR3 region has the DNA TGTGCCAGCAGCTTACTAACAGTTGGGCCCTATAGCAATCAGCCCCAGCATTTT.

The chain is built from TRBV6-5 and TRBJ2-7, with 11 bases identical to TRBD2. The CDR3 sequence is 15 residues long. V lost 6 bases to trimming and J lost 3 bases; unmatched junction nucleotides: 7. Germline CDR1 reads MNHEY; CDR2 reads SVGAGI. Here the CDR3 DNA reads TGTGCCAGCAGAAAGGGGACTAGCGGAAACTACGAGCAGTACTTC. This encodes CASRKGTSGNYEQYF.

The rearrangement uses TRBV19 and TRBJ1-2, with 7 bases aligning to TRBD1. Losses at the gene ends were 2 bases for V and 0 bases for J; bases not matched to a gene: 9. Germline-derived CDR1 and CDR2 are LNHDA and SQIVND (reference sequence). The CDR3 is made up of 17 amino acids. CDR3 coding DNA: TGTGCCAGTAGTATAAGGACAGGAGGAGGGTCTAACTATGGCTACACCTTC. It codes for CASSIRTGGGSNYGYTF.

J is TRBJ2-2 and V is TRBV7-8; the D gene is possibly TRBD1 (6 bases). From germline, CDR1 is SGHVS and CDR2 FQNEAQ. This CDR3 contains 15 residues. Between the trimmed V and J ends, which lost 6 bases and 5 bases, there was a span of 16 bases. In DNA, the CDR3 is TGTGCCAGCAGTTTTGGACAGCCCTTAACCGGGGAGCTGTTTTTT. It translates to CASSFGQPLTGELFF.